The sequence of this TCR beta chain was determined in a study of CD8 T cells in ankylosing spondylitis. Notes on the study in general: Significant enrichment of disease-linked clones was reported in matched ankylosing spondylitis synovial fluid. Among TCR beta sequences, a motif of eight highly homologous variants appeared characteristic of ankylosing spondylitis blood.

A single record per CDR3 protein comes from TCRdb applying MiXCR to the 5' RACE reads. Of over 200,000 distinct CDR3 sequences listed, about 18% are singletons. Ten or more counts support this clonotype. Its specificity is unknown. This TCR was recovered from a male donor with ankylosing spondylitis. Sequencing used blood, either unsorted or a sorted T cell fraction (not recorded which).

The chain's CDR3 is CASGPGAGQPQHF. The CDR3 nucleotides are TGTGCTAGTGGGCCGGGGGCTGGGCAGCCCCAGCATTTT. The gene calls are TRBV12-5 and TRBJ1-5; possible D gene TRBD1, 6 bases. Germline V CDR1 and CDR2: LGHNT, FRNRAP. Trimming stripped 6 bases from V and 7 bases from J, with 13 bases between. The CDR3 spans 13 residues. The complete variable domain, with remaining parts taken from reference TRBV12-5 and TRBJ1-5, reads DARVTQTPRHKVTEMGQEVTMRCQPILGHNTVFWYRQTMMQGLELLAYFRNRAPLDDSGMPKDRFSAEMPDATLATLKIQPSEPRDSAVYFCASGPGAGQPQHFGDGTRLSIL.